This T cell receptor beta chain was profiled in a study of PD-L1 blockade in urothelial cancer. Study summary: Patients took up atezolizumab around 2014 at 1,200 mg intravenously every 3 weeks. Blood analysis was done at 3 weeks (second dose) and 6 weeks after treatment began. Median blood clonality was around 0.08, with about 80,000 unique TCRs. General study results and limits: Below-median pretreatment blood TCR clonality was a predictor of better survival.

The method was immunoSEQ multiplex PCR; TCRdb's version includes in-frame clones alone and lacks a portion of them. There are about 88,000 clones in the sample; approximately 91% occur only once, and 8% to 9.5% lies in the top ten. On this clone: Its antigen is as yet unknown.

CDR1 and CDR2 (germline): SGHVS, FQNEAQ. This CDR3 spans 14 amino acids. J lost 4 bases, V lost 1 base, and 2 bases had no gene match. The chain recombines TRBV7-8 with TRBJ2-3, with TRBD1 matching over 7 bases. The material sequenced was PBMCs, taken around atezolizumab (anti-PD-L1) treatment. The TCR was taken from a man aged 55 to 70 with urothelial cancer. For the CDR3, the DNA is TGTGCCAGCAGCTTAGGAGGGGGCCCAGATACGCAGTATTTT. This codes for CASSLGGGPDTQYF.